The T cell receptor beta chain under discussion was sequenced for a study of T cell repertoires in cytomegalovirus infection (dated by TCRdb to between 2018 and 2020). Notes on the research overall: Recently identified HLA-C-restricted CMV epitopes, whose presentation resists viral immunomodulation, were targeted by peptide stimulations together with well-studied HLA-B-restricted epitopes. Because public TCR beta signatures pointed to carriage of CMV infection together with the matching HLA type, the HLA type of each donor mattered for the analysis.

This specimen's treatment or condition label, interpreted: in vitro stimulation with specific CMV peptide epitopes to enrich CMV-specific T cells. Study-wide findings and limitations: The ex vivo response was dominated by HLA-C-restricted CMV-specific TCR beta clonotypes, which also provided the single most frequent clonotype in two of eight donors. Carriers of CMV infection plus the relevant HLA type were discriminated by the cumulative frequency of public TCR beta family members in the study cohort and in an independent roughly 340-donor cohort.

Sequencer: Illumina HiSeq 1500. The raw public data were reprocessed by TCRdb itself: fastp quality trimming at Q25, MiXCR clonotype calling, in-frame beta chains only. Every entry covers one CDR3 protein and lists the most common genes and DNA from its rows. The sample table holds roughly 920,000 distinct CDR3 sequences, of which around 32% were seen once. 11% to 15% of the sample is taken by the ten largest. From cysteine to phenylalanine, the CDR3 is 15 amino acids long. Only CDR3 DNA remains: 45 bases, in frame from the first base. According to the germline V gene (reference sequence), CDR1 reads MNHEY and CDR2 reads SMNVEV. This clonotype came up once. This clone's antigen is unknown. At one boundary the junction diverges from the germline segment, which might be a read error.

This clonotype was obtained from a human donor in good health (CMV status not recorded). Some clones in this sample may be carry-over from other donors' samples. The starting material was cultured CD8+ T cells from PBMCs, obtained from culture after CMV antigen stimulation. Here the chain combines TRBV27 and TRBJ1-2; TRBD1 matches 7 bases in the middle. The DNA sequence follows: TGTGCCAGCAGTTCCCTGGACAGGTCCCACTATGACTACACCTTC. This is translated as CASSSLDRSHYDYTF.